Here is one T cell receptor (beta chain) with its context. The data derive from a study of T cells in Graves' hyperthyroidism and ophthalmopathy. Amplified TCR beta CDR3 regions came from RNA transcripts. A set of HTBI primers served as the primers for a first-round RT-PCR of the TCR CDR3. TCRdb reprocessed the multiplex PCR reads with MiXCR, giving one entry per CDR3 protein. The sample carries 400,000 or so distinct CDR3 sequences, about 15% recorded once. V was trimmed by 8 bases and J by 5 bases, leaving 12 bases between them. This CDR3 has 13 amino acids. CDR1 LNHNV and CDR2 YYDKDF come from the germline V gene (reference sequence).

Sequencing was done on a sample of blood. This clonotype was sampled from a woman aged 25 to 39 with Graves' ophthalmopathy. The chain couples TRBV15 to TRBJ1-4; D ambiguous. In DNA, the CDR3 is TGTGCCACCGGCATATCTCTCAATGAAAAACTGTTTTTT. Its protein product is CATGISLNEKLFF.